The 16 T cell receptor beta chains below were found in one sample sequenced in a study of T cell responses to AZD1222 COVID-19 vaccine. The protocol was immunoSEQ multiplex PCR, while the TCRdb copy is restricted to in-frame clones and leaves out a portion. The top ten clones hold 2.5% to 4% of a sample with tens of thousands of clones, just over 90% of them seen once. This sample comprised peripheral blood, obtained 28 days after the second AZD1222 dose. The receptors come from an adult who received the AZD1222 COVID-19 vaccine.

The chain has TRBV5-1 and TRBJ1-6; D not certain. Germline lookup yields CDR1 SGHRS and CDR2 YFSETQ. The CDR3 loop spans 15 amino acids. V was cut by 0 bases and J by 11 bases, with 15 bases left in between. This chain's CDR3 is CASSLARAGRTPLHF. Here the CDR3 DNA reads TGCGCCAGCAGCTTGGCTCGTGCAGGTAGAACACCCCTCCACTTT.

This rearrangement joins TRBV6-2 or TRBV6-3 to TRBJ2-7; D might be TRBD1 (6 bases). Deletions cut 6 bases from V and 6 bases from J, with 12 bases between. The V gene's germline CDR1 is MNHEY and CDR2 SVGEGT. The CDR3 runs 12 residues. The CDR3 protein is CASSRGHLEQYF. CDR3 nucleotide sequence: TGTGCCAGCAGCCGGGGACATCTCGAGCAGTACTTC.

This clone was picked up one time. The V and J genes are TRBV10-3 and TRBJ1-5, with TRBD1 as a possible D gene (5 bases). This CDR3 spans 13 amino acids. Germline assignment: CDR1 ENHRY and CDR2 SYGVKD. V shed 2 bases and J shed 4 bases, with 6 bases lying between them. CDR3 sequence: CAISEAGNQPQHF. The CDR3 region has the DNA TGTGCCATCAGTGAGGCAGGGAATCAGCCCCAGCATTTT.

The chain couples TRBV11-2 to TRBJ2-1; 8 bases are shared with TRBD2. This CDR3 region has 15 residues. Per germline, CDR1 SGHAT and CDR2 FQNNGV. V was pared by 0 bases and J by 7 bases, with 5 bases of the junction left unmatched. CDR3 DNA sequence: TGTGCCAGCAGCTTAGATCCGTCTAGCGGGAATGAGCAGTTCTTC. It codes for CASSLDPSSGNEQFF. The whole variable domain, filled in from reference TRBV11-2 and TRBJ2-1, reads EAGVAQSPRYKIIEKRQSVAFWCNPISGHATLYWYQQILGQGPKLLIQFQNNGVVDDSQLPKDRFSAERLKGVDSTLKIQPAKLEDSAVYLCASSLDPSSGNEQFFGPGTRLTVL.

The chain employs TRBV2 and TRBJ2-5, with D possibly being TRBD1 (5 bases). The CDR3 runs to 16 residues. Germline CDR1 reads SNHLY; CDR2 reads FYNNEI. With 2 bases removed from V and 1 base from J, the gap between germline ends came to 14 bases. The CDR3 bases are TGTGCCAGCAGTGAAATCGGACACCGCGCCCAAGAGACCCAGTACTTC. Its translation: CASSEIGHRAQETQYF.

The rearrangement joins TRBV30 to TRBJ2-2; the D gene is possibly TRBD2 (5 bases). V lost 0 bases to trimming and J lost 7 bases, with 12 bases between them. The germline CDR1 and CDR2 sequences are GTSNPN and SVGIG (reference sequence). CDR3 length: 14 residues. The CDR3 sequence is CAWSVLSGIGELFF. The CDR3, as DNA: TGTGCCTGGAGTGTATTATCCGGGATCGGGGAGCTGTTTTTT.

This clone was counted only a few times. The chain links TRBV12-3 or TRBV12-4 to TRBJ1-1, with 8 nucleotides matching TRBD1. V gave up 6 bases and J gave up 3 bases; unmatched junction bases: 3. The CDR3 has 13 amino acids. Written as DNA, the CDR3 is TGTGCCAGCAGGGCAGGGGGCTACACTGAAGCTTTCTTT. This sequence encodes CASRAGGYTEAFF.

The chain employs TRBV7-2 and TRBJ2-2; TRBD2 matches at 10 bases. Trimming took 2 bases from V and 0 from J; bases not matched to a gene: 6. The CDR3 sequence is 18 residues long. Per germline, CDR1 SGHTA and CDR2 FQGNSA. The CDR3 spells CASSLSSGSPTNTGELFF. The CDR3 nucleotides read TGTGCCAGCAGCTTATCTAGCGGGAGTCCCACGAACACCGGGGAGCTGTTTTTT.

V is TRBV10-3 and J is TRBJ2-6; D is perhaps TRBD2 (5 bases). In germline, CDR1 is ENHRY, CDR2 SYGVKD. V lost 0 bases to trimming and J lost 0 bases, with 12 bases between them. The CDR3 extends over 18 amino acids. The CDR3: CAISESRTVSSGANVLTF. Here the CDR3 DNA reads TGTGCCATCAGTGAGTCGAGGACTGTTAGCTCTGGGGCCAACGTCCTGACTTTC.

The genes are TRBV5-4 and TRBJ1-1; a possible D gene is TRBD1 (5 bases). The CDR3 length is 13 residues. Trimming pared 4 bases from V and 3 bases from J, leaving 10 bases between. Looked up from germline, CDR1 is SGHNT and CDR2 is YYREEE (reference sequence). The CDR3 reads CASSRWGDTEAFF. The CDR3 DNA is TGTGCCAGCAGCCGATGGGGGGACACTGAAGCTTTCTTT.

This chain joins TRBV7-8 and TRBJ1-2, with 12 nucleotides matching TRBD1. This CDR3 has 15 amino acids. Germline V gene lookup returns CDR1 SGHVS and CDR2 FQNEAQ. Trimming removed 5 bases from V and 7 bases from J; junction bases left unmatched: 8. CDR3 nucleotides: TGTGCCAGCAGCCTAACTCGGGACAGGGGGCTTGGCTACACCTTC. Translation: CASSLTRDRGLGYTF.

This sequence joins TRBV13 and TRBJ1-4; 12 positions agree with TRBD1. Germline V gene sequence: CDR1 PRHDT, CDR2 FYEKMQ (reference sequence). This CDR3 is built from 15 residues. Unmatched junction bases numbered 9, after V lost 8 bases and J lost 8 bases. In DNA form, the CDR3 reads TGTGCCAGCGGGGGACAGGGGGCCCTTAGGGAAAAACTGTTTTTT. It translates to CASGGQGALREKLFF.

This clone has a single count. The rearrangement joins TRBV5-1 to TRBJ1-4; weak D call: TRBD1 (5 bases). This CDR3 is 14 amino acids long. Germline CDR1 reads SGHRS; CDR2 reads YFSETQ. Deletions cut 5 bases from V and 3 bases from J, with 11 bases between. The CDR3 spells CASRIGTSNEKLFF. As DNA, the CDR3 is TGCGCCAGCAGGATTGGGACCTCTAATGAAAAACTGTTTTTT.

CDR3 region: CASSPGAGGGYGYTF. CDR3 DNA sequence: TGTGCCAGCTCACCCGGAGCAGGGGGAGGCTATGGCTACACCTTC. This chain links TRBV18 with TRBJ1-2; 7 bases align to TRBD1. Germline V gene lookup returns CDR1 KGHSH and CDR2 LQKENI. The CDR3 contains 15 residues. V shed 3 bases and J 4 bases; nucleotides not matched to a gene: 8.

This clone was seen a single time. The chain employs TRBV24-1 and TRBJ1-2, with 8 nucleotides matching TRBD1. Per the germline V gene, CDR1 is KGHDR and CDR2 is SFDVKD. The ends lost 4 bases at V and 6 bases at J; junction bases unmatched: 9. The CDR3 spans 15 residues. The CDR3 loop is CATSEGQVGRDGYTF. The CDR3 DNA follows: TGTGCCACCAGTGAGGGACAGGTTGGCAGAGATGGCTACACCTTC.

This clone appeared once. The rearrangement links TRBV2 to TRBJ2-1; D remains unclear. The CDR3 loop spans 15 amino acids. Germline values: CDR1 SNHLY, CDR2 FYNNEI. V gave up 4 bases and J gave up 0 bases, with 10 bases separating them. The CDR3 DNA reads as TGTGCCAGCAGTGCCACTATTCCCTCCTACAATGAGCAGTTCTTC. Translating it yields CASSATIPSYNEQFF.